This T cell receptor (beta chain) was captured in a study of STAT3 mutations in large granular lymphocyte leukemia. Study-wide background: Roughly two fifths of treated T-LGLL patients showed hematologic response to immunosuppression.

Study results and limitations: A small but highly pathogenic clone may have been missed. At least one immunodominant TCR beta clonotype appeared in every T-cell large granular lymphocyte leukemia patient.

V lost 0 bases to trimming and J lost 0 bases, with 9 bases between them. There are 16 residues in the CDR3. Germline CDR1 reads MNHEY; CDR2 reads SVGAGI. About 40,773 productive templates were obtained per sample on average. The repertoire was sequenced with immunoSEQ multiplex PCR; TCRdb's copy has only in-frame clones and lacks some. The data contain 8,500 to 11,000 clones, nearly 90% of them singletons. Comment on this clone: Its antigen is currently unknown.

The TCR comes from a man aged 55 to 70 with T-cell large granular lymphocyte leukemia. Some clones in this sample may be carry-over from other donors' samples. Sequencing was performed on peripheral blood mononuclear cells. The genes are TRBV6-5 and TRBJ1-5; D not certain. CDR3 amino acids: CASSYSPLYSNQPQHF. For the CDR3, the DNA is TGTGCCAGCAGTTACTCGCCCCTCTATAGCAATCAGCCCCAGCATTTT.